These 6 T cell receptor beta chains originate from one sample sequenced in a study of cytotoxic CD8 clonotypes in ibrutinib-treated CLL. Assay: immunoSEQ multiplex PCR; the TCRdb copy retains only in-frame clones and omits some. This table has some 81,000 clones, 70% to 80% appearing once. The sequenced sample was PBMCs, obtained after 12 months of ibrutinib treatment. Every receptor here comes from a human donor with chronic lymphocytic leukemia.

V and J are TRBV10-3 and TRBJ2-2; D possibly uses TRBD1 or TRBD2 (5 bases each). There are 17 residues in the CDR3. CDR1 is ENHRY and CDR2 is SYGVKD in the germline V gene. Trimming removed 0 bases at V and 1 base at J, with 12 bases between. In DNA, the CDR3 is TGTGCCATCAGTGAGTCCAGGGAGCGACTGAACACCGGGGAGCTGTTTTTT. Translation gives CAISESRERLNTGELFF.

The chain uses TRBV18 and TRBJ2-5, with D hard to call. The J call may be mistaken, given a closer DNA end match to TRBJ2-7. CDR3 length: 12 amino acids. Germline V gives CDR1 KGHSH, CDR2 LQKENI. This CDR3 reads CASSALPYEQYF. The CDR3 DNA follows: TGTGCCAGCTCAGCCCTCCCGTACGAGCAGTACTTC.

The chain has TRBV2 and TRBJ2-5, with TRBD2 as a possible D gene (6 bases). Germline-derived CDR1 and CDR2 are SNHLY and FYNNEI. CDR3 length: 13 residues. With 1 base removed from V and 9 bases from J, the gap between germline ends came to 12 bases. Here the CDR3 reads CASSEGLGLAQYF. The CDR3 nucleotides are TGTGCCAGCAGTGAAGGACTAGGTTTAGCCCAGTACTTC.

This clone was detected once. The rearrangement joins TRBV23-1 to TRBJ2-7; the match to TRBD1 covers 11 bases. TRBV23-1 is designated an ORF whose function remains uncertain. With 4 bases clipped from V and 2 bases from J, the junction kept 1 base outside the gene matches. The CDR3 has 14 residues. CDR3 amino acids: CASSPGQGAYEQYF. CDR3 DNA sequence: TGCGCCAGCAGTCCGGGACAGGGGGCCTACGAGCAGTACTTC.

This CDR3 reads CASSLFLPDTQYF. The CDR3 nucleotides read TGTGCCAGCAGCTTGTTTTTGCCAGATACGCAGTATTTT. This chain links TRBV5-4 with TRBJ2-3; D gene unclear. V was cut by 1 base and J by 4 bases, with 7 bases left in between. CDR3 length equals 13 residues. Germline CDR1 SGHNT, CDR2 YYREEE (reference sequence). The full variable domain, completed using reference TRBV5-4 and TRBJ2-3, is ETGVTQSPTHLIKTRGQQVTLRCSSQSGHNTVSWYQQALGQGPQFIFQYYREEENGRGNFPPRFSGLQFPNYSSELNVNALELDDSALYLCASSLFLPDTQYFGPGTRLTVL.

Worth noting for this clone: This may be a read error: a much more frequent sequence differs by one nucleotide. This chain connects TRBV5-4 to TRBJ2-5; D gene unclear. Trimming shortened V by 5 bases and J by 2 bases, and 1 base separated the two germline ends. The CDR3 extends over 10 amino acids. Germline values: CDR1 SGHNT, CDR2 YYREEE (reference sequence). The CDR3, as DNA: TGTGCCAGCAGTCAAGAGACCCAGTACTTC. Its protein is CASSQETQYF.